The sequence of this TCR beta chain was determined in a study of blood T cells in healthy people across ages. Using a J-beta primer mix together with a sample-barcoded 5' primer, a second PCR was run for roughly 6 to 12 cycles. Each single sample gave us at least 3 million CDR3-containing paired-end reads. TCRdb passed the 5' RACE reads through MiXCR, listing each CDR3 protein once. The repertoire includes about 800,000 distinct CDR3 sequences, 20% to 25% of them detected once, and approximately 4% sits in the top ten. The V gene's germline CDR1 is SQVTM and CDR2 ANQGSEA. The CDR3 is made up of 14 amino acids. V trimming: 6 bases; J trimming: 7 bases; junction bases outside the gene matches: 9. This sample was shared with a second study, whose subject was T cells of mothers and their children.

This TCR derives from a boy younger than 18 in good health. Sequencing used blood. This sequence joins TRBV29-1 and TRBJ1-4; 9 bases match TRBD1. The CDR3 coding sequence is TGCAGCGTAGACGGGACAGGGACTCCTGAAAAACTGTTTTTT. Encoded protein: CSVDGTGTPEKLFF.